These 25 T cell receptor beta chains were sequenced from one sample in a study of T cell changes during pregnancy in multiple sclerosis. Measured with immunoSEQ multiplex PCR; TCRdb has only the in-frame clones, and not every one. The table records approximately 92,000 clones, 93% of them present only once. Specimen: peripheral blood, collected after pregnancy. These receptors were obtained from a female donor with multiple sclerosis, enrolled in a pregnancy study.

The V call is TRBV18, the J call TRBJ2-1; 7 bases are shared with TRBD2. V shed 3 bases and J 7 bases; nucleotides not matched to a gene: 9. The CDR3 has 15 residues. Germline lookup yields CDR1 KGHSH and CDR2 LQKENI. CDR3 DNA: TGTGCCAGCTCACCCCTTAACCTAGCGGATAATGAGCAGTTCTTC. Protein product: CASSPLNLADNEQFF.

This clone was detected once. The chain couples TRBV11-3 to TRBJ2-2, with 13 positions matching TRBD2. J gave up 5 bases and V 1 base, and 13 bases lay outside the gene matches. The CDR3 runs 20 residues. Germline CDR1 and CDR2: SGHNT and YENEEA. The DNA of the CDR3 is TGTGCCAGCAGCTTAGCCCTCGGCAGACTAGCGGGAGGCGATACCGGGGAGCTGTTTTTT. Translating it yields CASSLALGRLAGGDTGELFF.

The chain couples TRBV7-9 to TRBJ2-5; D may be TRBD1 (6 bases). CDR1 and CDR2 from the germline V gene are SEHNR and FQNEAQ (reference sequence). There are 14 residues in the CDR3. The ends were cut back, 4 bases at V and 1 base at J, with 10 bases in the middle. The CDR3 loop is CASSSTTGQETQYF. CDR3 DNA: TGTGCCAGCAGCTCAACGACAGGCCAAGAGACCCAGTACTTC.

The rearrangement joins TRBV5-4 to TRBJ1-3; 8 positions agree with TRBD1. Germline loops: CDR1 SGHNT, CDR2 YYREEE (reference sequence). The CDR3 length is 17 residues. Trimming cost V 3 bases and J 0 bases; bases outside gene matches: 8. The CDR3, as DNA: TGTGCCAGCAGCTCTGACCACAGGGGGAGCTCTGGAAACACCATATATTTT. Its translation is CASSSDHRGSSGNTIYF.

This clone showed up just once. The rearrangement joins TRBV2 to TRBJ2-1, with 7 nucleotides matching TRBD2. With V trimmed by 6 bases and J by 4 bases, 9 bases remained unmatched. Germline V gene data show CDR1 as SNHLY and CDR2 as FYNNEI. CDR3 size: 15 residues. The CDR3 DNA sequence: TGTGCCAGCAGACCCCTCGGACTAGTTTACAATGAGCAGTTCTTC. Protein: CASRPLGLVYNEQFF.

The V call is TRBV27, the J call TRBJ2-7; weak D call: TRBD1 (5 bases). The CDR3 covers 15 residues. CDR1 and CDR2 (germline): MNHEY, SMNVEV (reference sequence). The germline V and J ends were trimmed by 0 bases and 4 bases, with 13 bases remaining between them. The CDR3 sequence is CASSLSPTERYEQYF. The CDR3 DNA reads as TGTGCCAGCAGTTTATCGCCGACAGAGAGATACGAGCAGTACTTC.

The chain joins TRBV2 to TRBJ1-4; D remains unclear. This CDR3 is 17 amino acids long. Trimming cost V 8 bases and J 6 bases, with 25 bases left between them. The germline gives CDR1 SNHLY, CDR2 FYNNEI. The CDR3, as DNA: TGTGCCAGCGGAGACTGGGGAGGATGGTATTCTGATGAAAAACTGTTTTTT. This translates into CASGDWGGWYSDEKLFF.

The chain couples TRBV5-1 to TRBJ2-6, with D unclear. CDR1 SGHRS and CDR2 YFSETQ come from the germline V gene. The CDR3 sequence is 16 residues long. V lost 0 bases and J lost 3, with 10 bases in between. This CDR3 is CASSLGLSGGANVLTF. The CDR3 region has the DNA TGCGCCAGCAGCTTGGGGTTGAGTGGTGGGGCCAACGTCCTGACTTTC.

The chain carries TRBV27 and TRBJ1-3, with TRBD1 identical over 7 bases. This CDR3 has 15 amino acids. After removal of 6 bases from V and 2 bases from J, the junction contained 7 bases not matched to a gene. Germline V gene sequence: CDR1 MNHEY, CDR2 SMNVEV (reference sequence). CDR3 sequence reads: CASRDPTGTGNTIYF. DNA of the CDR3: TGTGCCAGCAGAGACCCGACAGGGACTGGAAACACCATATATTTT.

This clone showed up just once. V is TRBV29-1 and J is TRBJ1-2; 7 bases fit TRBD1. Germline loops: CDR1 SQVTM, CDR2 ANQGSEA. There are 12 residues in the CDR3. The V gene end was trimmed by 6 bases and the J gene end by 3 bases; junction bases not matched to a gene: 4. The CDR3 DNA is TGCAGCGTGGAGGGGGCGGACTATGGCTACACCTTC. Translation: CSVEGADYGYTF.

The chain carries TRBV27 and TRBJ2-1, with a tentative D call TRBD2 (5 bases). The length of the CDR3 is 14 residues. The germline V and J ends were trimmed by 5 bases and 0 bases, with 8 bases remaining between them. Germline V CDR1 and CDR2: MNHEY, SMNVEV (reference sequence). The CDR3 reads CASSTGSSYNEQFF. The CDR3 DNA reads as TGTGCCAGCAGTACTGGGAGCTCCTACAATGAGCAGTTCTTC.

J is TRBJ1-2 and V is TRBV30, with TRBD1 matching over 10 bases. Germline V CDR1 and CDR2: GTSNPN, SVGIG (reference sequence). This CDR3 has 16 residues. V was pared by 5 bases and J by 4 bases, with 13 bases of the junction left unmatched. The DNA for the CDR3 is TGTGCCTGGGCAATCAGACAGGGGGCCAAAGTCTATGGCTACACCTTC. Protein sequence: CAWAIRQGAKVYGYTF.

This chain joins TRBV27 and TRBJ1-2; 8 positions agree with TRBD1. CDR1 is MNHEY and CDR2 is SMNVEV in the germline V gene (reference sequence). V lost 5 bases to trimming and J lost 8 bases; unmatched junction nucleotides: 7. The CDR3 length is 13 residues. CDR3 nucleotides: TGTGCCAGCAGTCCCAACCGGGACAGGGGCTACACCTTC. It is translated as CASSPNRDRGYTF.

The CDR3 loop is CASSVGTSGTYYYEQYF. The CDR3 DNA reads TGTGCCAGCAGCGTTGGGACTAGCGGGACCTACTACTACGAGCAGTACTTC. This sequence joins TRBV9 and TRBJ2-7, with 13 bases aligning to TRBD2. Germline lookup yields CDR1 SGDLS and CDR2 YYNGEE. The length of the CDR3 is 17 residues. V dropped 2 bases and J dropped 3; count of bases not matched to a gene: 8.

The chain joins TRBV6-1 to TRBJ2-5, with D maybe TRBD2 (6 bases). Germline V CDR1 and CDR2: MNHNS, SASEGT. Deletions cut 3 bases from V and 3 bases from J, with 14 bases between. The CDR3 extends over 15 amino acids. In DNA form, the CDR3 reads TGTGCCAGCAGTGAGTTCGGGGGAAGGGAAGAGACCCAGTACTTC. Its translation is CASSEFGGREETQYF.

The chain is built from TRBV14 and TRBJ2-4, with a possible D match to TRBD2 (6 bases). The CDR3 is made up of 18 amino acids. Germline CDR1 SGHDN, CDR2 FVKESK. Trimming removed 1 base from V and 4 bases from J, with 20 bases in between. The CDR3 DNA follows: TGTGCCAGCAGCCAAGGTTACCGGACTACAAGTGGGAAAAACATTCAGTACTTC. Amino acids: CASSQGYRTTSGKNIQYF. The variable domain in full, with the rest retrieved from reference TRBV14 and TRBJ2-4, is EAGVTQFPSHSVIEKGQTVTLRCDPISGHDNLYWYRRVMGKEIKFLLHFVKESKQDESGMPNNRFLAERTGGTYSTLKVQPAELEDSGVYFCASSQGYRTTSGKNIQYFGAGTRLSVL.

This rearrangement joins TRBV27 to TRBJ2-1; D might be TRBD2 (5 bases). The CDR3 has 15 amino acids. V lost 5 bases and J lost 0, with 11 bases in between. CDR1 is MNHEY and CDR2 is SMNVEV in the germline V gene (reference sequence). CDR3 region: CASSLRGTSYNEQFF. The CDR3 DNA is TGTGCCAGCAGTCTACGGGGTACCTCCTACAATGAGCAGTTCTTC.

The rearrangement joins TRBV18 to TRBJ2-7, with 8 bases aligning to TRBD1. The CDR3 is 15 residues long. Trimming took 0 bases from V and 2 from J; bases not matched to a gene: 3. From germline, CDR1 is KGHSH and CDR2 LQKENI. The CDR3 region has the DNA TGTGCCAGCTCACCACCAAACAGGGGGGCCTACGAGCAGTACTTC. This encodes CASSPPNRGAYEQYF.

The chain recombines TRBV19 with TRBJ2-7, with TRBD1 as a possible D gene (6 bases). There are 13 residues in the CDR3. CDR1 LNHDA and CDR2 SQIVND come from the germline V gene (reference sequence). Trimming took off 6 bases at V and 3 bases at J, with 12 bases between the two ends. CDR3 sequence reads: CASSLTGIYEQYF. CDR3 in DNA: TGTGCCAGTAGCCTGACAGGAATCTACGAGCAGTACTTC.

The rearrangement links TRBV28 to TRBJ2-7; 8 bases line up with TRBD1. This CDR3 is built from 15 residues. Trimming took 3 bases from V and 2 from J; bases not matched to a gene: 6. Germline CDR1 and CDR2: MDHEN and SYDVKM. The CDR3 protein is CASSFHRDRPYEQYF. The CDR3 nucleotides are TGTGCCAGCAGTTTCCACCGGGACAGGCCCTACGAGCAGTACTTC. Full variable domain (remainder filled in from reference TRBV28 and TRBJ2-7): DVKVTQSSRYLVKRTGEKVFLECVQDMDHENMFWYRQDPGLGLRLIYFSYDVKMKEKGDIPEGYSVSREKKERFSLILESASTNQTSMYLCASSFHRDRPYEQYFGPGTRLTVT.

The V call is TRBV6-4, the J call TRBJ2-2; D not resolved. V lost 4 bases to trimming and J lost 2 bases, with 8 bases between them. The CDR3 consists of 14 residues. CDR1 MRHNA and CDR2 SNTAGT come from the germline V gene. The CDR3 coding sequence is TGTGCCAGCAGTGGAGAATCTAACACCGGGGAGCTGTTTTTT. It encodes CASSGESNTGELFF.

Only one count was recorded for this clone. This chain connects TRBV6-4 to TRBJ2-7, with D maybe TRBD1 (5 bases). V lost 0 bases and J 6 bases, leaving 18 bases between the germline ends. CDR1 is MRHNA and CDR2 is SNTAGT in the germline V gene. CDR3 length: 16 amino acids. The CDR3 is CASSDSIKRGHGEQYF. The CDR3 nucleotides are TGTGCCAGCAGTGACTCGATAAAAAGGGGCCACGGCGAGCAGTACTTC.

This rearrangement joins TRBV19 to TRBJ2-1; the D gene is possibly TRBD1 (5 bases). Trimming shortened V by 4 bases and J by 7 bases, and 11 bases separated the two germline ends. The germline gives CDR1 LNHDA, CDR2 SQIVND (reference sequence). The CDR3 loop spans 13 amino acids. CDR3 protein: CASSSRDGNEQFF. Here the CDR3 DNA reads TGTGCCAGTAGTAGCAGGGATGGGAATGAGCAGTTCTTC.

This chain uses TRBV19 with TRBJ1-1; D is unclear. Germline V gene data show CDR1 as LNHDA and CDR2 as SQIVND (reference sequence). Deletions cut 7 bases from V and 4 bases from J, with 19 bases between. The CDR3 consists of 15 residues. The CDR3 DNA reads as TGTGCCAGTACCACAAACGGGAGGGCGTCCACTGAAGCTTTCTTT. Encoded protein: CASTTNGRASTEAFF.

This chain connects TRBV19 to TRBJ1-5; TRBD1 matches at 9 bases. Germline V gives CDR1 LNHDA, CDR2 SQIVND (reference sequence). CDR3 size: 15 residues. Losses at the gene ends were 5 bases for V and 3 bases for J; bases not matched to a gene: 5. The CDR3: CASSRGQGHNQPQHF. The DNA for the CDR3 is TGTGCCAGTAGTCGAGGACAGGGGCACAATCAGCCCCAGCATTTT.